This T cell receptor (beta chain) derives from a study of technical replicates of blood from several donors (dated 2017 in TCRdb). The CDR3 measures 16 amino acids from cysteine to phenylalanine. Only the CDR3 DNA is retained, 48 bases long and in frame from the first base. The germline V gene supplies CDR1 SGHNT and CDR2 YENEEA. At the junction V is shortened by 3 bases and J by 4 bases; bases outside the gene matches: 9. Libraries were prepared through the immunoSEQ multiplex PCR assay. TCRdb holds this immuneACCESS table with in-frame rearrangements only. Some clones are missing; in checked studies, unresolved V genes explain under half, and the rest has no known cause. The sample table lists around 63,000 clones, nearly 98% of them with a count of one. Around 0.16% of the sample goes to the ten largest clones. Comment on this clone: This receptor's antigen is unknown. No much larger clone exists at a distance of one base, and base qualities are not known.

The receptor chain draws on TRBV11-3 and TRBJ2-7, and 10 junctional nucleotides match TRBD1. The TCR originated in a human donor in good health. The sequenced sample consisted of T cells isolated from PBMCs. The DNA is TGTGCCAGCAGCTTTTTGGAAGGGACAGGGGTTTACGAGCAGTACTTC. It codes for CASSFLEGTGVYEQYF.